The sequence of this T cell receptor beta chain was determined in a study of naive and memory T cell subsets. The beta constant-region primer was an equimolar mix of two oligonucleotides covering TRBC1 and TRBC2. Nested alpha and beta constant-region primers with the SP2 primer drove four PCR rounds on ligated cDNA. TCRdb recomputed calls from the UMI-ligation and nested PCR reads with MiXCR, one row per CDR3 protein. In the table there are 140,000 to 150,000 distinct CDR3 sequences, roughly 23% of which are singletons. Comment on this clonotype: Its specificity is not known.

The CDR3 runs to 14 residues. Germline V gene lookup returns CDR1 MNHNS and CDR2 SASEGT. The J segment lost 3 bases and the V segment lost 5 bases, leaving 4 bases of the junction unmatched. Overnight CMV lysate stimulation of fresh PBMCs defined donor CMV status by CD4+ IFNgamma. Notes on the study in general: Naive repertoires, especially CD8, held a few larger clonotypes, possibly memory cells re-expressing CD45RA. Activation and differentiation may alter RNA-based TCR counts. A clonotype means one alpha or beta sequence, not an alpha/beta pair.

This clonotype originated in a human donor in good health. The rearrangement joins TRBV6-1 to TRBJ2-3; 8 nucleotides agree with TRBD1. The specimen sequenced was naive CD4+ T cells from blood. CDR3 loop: CASSMDRVTDTQYF. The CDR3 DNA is TGTGCCAGCAGTATGGACAGGGTAACAGATACGCAGTATTTT.